The T cell receptor beta chain under discussion was sequenced for a study of blood T cell repertoires in COVID-19. The V gene's germline CDR1 is SGHDN and CDR2 FVKESK. The CDR3 extends over 15 amino acids. V lost 4 bases and J 0 bases, leaving 10 bases between the germline ends. This clone has only a few counts. Produced via immunoSEQ multiplex PCR; TCRdb's table is partial and in-frame only. The repertoire consists of about 190,000 clones, with about 81% occurring once and the leading ten covering approximately 12%. V gene TRBV14 combines with J gene TRBJ2-1; TRBD1 might be the D (6 bases). The sequenced material came from peripheral blood. The receptor was derived from a woman older than 75 with COVID-19, enrolled during active disease. In DNA, the CDR3 is TGTGCCAGCAGCCTACAGGGTAGCTCCTACAATGAGCAGTTCTTC. Its translation: CASSLQGSSYNEQFF.